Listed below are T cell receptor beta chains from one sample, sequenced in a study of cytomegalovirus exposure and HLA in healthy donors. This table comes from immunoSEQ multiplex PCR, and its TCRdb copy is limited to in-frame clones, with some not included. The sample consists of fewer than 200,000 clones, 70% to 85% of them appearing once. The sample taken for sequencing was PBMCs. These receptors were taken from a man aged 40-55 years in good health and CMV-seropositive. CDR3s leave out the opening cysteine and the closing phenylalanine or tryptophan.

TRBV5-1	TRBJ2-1	ASSTGQADEQF
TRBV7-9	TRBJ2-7	ASSLRGSAGEQY
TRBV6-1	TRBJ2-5	ASSIQETQY
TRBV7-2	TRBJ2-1	ASSPLAQSSYNEQF
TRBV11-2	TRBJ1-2	ASSLDGINYGYT
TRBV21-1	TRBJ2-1	ASSRVLAPCNEQF
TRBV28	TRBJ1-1	ASRSFTAMNTEAF
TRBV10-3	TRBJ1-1	AISTGETEAF
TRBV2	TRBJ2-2	ASRVDRVSGELF
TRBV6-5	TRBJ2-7	ASSYSIGGSFYEQY
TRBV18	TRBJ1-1	ASSPYVTGILNTEAF
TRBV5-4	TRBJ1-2	ASSPPGQGAQNYGYT
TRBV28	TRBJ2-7	ASSTAGLAGVYEQY
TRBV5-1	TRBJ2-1	ASSLAKTSGGNEQF
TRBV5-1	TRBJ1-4	ASSPARDRAPEKLF
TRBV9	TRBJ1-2	ASNRENSNYGYT
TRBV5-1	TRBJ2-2	ASSSQASVWVGELF
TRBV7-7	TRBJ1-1	ASSRTRDTEAF
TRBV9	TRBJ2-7	ASSALRGEQY
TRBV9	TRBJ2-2	ASSSTSGSVGTGELF
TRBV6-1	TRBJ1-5	ASTYNRGLNQPQH
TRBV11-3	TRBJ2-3	ASSEDRGRVGTDTQY
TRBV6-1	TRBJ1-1	ASLGQLNTEAF
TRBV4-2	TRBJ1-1	ASSQDIGENTEAF
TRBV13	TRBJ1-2	ASSPRQGVYGYT
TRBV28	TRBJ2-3	ASSLTGLIGTDPQY
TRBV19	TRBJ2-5	ASSIDPGSGDQETQY
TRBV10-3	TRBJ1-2	AISDGQGANGYT